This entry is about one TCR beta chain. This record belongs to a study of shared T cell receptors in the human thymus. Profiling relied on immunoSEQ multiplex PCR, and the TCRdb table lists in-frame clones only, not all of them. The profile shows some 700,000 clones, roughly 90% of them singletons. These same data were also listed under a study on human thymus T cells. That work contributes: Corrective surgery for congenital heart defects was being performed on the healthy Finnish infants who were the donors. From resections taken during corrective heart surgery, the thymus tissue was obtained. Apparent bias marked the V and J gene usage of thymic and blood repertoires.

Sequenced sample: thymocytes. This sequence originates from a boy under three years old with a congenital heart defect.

CDR3 DNA: TGTGCCAGCAGTCGGGGCACCGGGGAGCTGTTTTTT. Protein: CASSRGTGELFF. The chain is built from TRBV27 and TRBJ2-2; a weak D match, TRBD2 (5 bases). Between the trimmed V and J ends, which lost 5 bases and 4 bases, there was a span of 5 bases. The CDR3 contains 12 residues. Germline values: CDR1 MNHEY, CDR2 SMNVEV (reference sequence).